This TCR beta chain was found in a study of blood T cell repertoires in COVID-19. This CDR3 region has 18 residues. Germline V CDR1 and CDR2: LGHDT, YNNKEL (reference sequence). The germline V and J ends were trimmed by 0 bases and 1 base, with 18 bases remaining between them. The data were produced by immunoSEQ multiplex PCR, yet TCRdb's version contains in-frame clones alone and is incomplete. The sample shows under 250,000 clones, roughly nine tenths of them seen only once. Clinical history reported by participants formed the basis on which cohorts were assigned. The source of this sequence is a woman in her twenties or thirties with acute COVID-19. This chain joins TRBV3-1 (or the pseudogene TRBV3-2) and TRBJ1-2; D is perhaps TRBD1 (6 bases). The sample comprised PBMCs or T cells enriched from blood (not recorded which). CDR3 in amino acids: CASSQDFNTGPYNYGYTF. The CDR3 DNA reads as TGTGCCAGCAGCCAAGATTTCAACACAGGGCCATATAACTATGGCTACACCTTC.